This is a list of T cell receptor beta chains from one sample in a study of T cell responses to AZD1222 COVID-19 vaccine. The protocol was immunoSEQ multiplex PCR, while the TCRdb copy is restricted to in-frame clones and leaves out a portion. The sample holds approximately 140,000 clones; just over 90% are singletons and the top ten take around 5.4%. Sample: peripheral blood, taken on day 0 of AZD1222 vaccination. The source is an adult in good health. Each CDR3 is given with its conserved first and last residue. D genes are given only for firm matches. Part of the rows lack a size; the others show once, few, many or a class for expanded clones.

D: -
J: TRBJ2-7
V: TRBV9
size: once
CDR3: CASSVGTAGDFEQYF
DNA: TGTGCCAGCAGCGTTGGAACCGCTGGAGATTTCGAGCAGTACTTC

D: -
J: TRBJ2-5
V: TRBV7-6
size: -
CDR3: CASSGDRRETQYF
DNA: TGTGCCAGCAGCGGCGACAGGAGGGAGACCCAGTACTTC

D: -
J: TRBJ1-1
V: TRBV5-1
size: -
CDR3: CASSLDRNMNTEAFF
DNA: TGCGCCAGCAGCTTGGACAGAAACATGAACACTGAAGCTTTCTTT

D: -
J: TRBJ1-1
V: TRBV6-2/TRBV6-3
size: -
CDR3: CASSYSAGNTEAFF
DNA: TGTGCCAGCAGTTACTCGGCAGGTAACACTGAAGCTTTCTTT

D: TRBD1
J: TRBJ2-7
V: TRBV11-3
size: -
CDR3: CASSLEGGIHEQYF
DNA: TGTGCCAGCAGCTTAGAAGGGGGCATCCACGAGCAGTACTTC

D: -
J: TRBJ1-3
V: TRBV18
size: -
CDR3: CASSKDVSSGNTIYF
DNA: TGTGCCAGCTCAAAAGACGTCAGCTCTGGAAACACCATATATTTT

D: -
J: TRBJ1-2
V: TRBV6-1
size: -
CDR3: CASSDPGRGYGYTF
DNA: TGTGCCAGCAGTGACCCTGGACGGGGCTATGGCTACACCTTC

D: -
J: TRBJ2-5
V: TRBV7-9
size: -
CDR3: CASSLGRRETQYF
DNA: TGTGCCAGCAGCTTAGGGAGGAGGGAGACCCAGTACTTC

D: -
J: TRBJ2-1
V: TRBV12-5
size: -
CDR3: CASGLAFYNEQFF
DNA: TGTGCTAGTGGTTTGGCTTTCTACAATGAGCAGTTCTTC

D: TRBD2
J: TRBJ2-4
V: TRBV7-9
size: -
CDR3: CASSGRTSGRAGSKNIQYF
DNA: TGTGCCAGCAGCGGTCGGACTAGCGGGAGGGCCGGGTCCAAAAACATTCAGTACTTC

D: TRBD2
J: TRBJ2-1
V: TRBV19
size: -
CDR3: CASSTWTSGIPIYNEQFF
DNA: TGTGCCAGTAGTACTTGGACTAGCGGGATCCCTATCTACAATGAGCAGTTCTTC

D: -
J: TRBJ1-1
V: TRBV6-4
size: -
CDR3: CASSAQMNTEAFF
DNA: TGTGCCAGCAGTGCACAGATGAACACTGAAGCTTTCTTT

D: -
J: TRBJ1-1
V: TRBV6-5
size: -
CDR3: CAINIQGGAEAFF
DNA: TGTGCCATTAACATCCAGGGAGGCGCTGAAGCTTTCTTT

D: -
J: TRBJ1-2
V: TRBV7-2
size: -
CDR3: CASSPVALRAYGYTF
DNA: TGTGCCAGCAGTCCGGTCGCCCTCAGGGCCTATGGCTACACCTTC

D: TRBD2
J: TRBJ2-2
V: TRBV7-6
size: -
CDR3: CASSLAGLAGHPDTGELFF
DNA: TGTGCCAGCAGCTTAGCAGGGTTAGCGGGACATCCTGACACCGGGGAGCTGTTTTTT

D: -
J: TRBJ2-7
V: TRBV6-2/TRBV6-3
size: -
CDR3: CASSRGVRGASSSYEQYF
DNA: TGTGCCAGCAGCCGAGGGGTGCGCGGGGCCTCGAGCTCCTACGAGCAGTACTTC

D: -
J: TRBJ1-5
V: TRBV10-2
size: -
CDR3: CASSESSGAQPQHF
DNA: TGCGCCAGCAGTGAGTCGAGCGGGGCCCAGCCCCAGCATTTT

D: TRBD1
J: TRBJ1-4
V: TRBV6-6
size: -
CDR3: CASSQTGGQGAINEKLFF
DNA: TGTGCCAGCAGTCAAACTGGGGGACAGGGGGCAATTAATGAAAAACTGTTTTTT

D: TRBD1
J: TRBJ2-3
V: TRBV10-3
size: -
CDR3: CAISGQGAGDTQYF
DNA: TGTGCCATCAGTGGACAGGGGGCAGGAGATACGCAGTATTTT

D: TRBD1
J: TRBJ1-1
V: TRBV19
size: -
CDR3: CASRGPDTEAFF
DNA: TGTGCCAGCAGGGGGCCCGACACTGAAGCTTTCTTT

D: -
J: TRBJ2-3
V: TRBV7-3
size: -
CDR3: CASSLTWGDTQYF
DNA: TGTGCCAGCAGCTTAACGTGGGGGGATACGCAGTATTTT

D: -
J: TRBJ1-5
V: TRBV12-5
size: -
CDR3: CASGLVLDQPQHF
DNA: TGTGCTAGTGGTTTGGTACTTGATCAGCCCCAGCATTTT

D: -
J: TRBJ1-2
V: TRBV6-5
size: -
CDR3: CASRKGLEGYTF
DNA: TGTGCCAGCAGGAAGGGGCTCGAAGGCTACACCTTC

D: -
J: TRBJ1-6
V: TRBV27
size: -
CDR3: CASSFTGYNSPLHF
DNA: TGTGCCAGCAGTTTTACGGGGTATAATTCACCCCTCCACTTT

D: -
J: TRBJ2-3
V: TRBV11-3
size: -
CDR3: CASSLGVTDTQYF
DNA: TGTGCCAGCAGCTTAGGAGTAACAGATACGCAGTATTTT

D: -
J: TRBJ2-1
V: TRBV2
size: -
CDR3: CASSNVGAAYNEQFF
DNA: TGTGCCAGCTCTAACGTGGGCGCAGCATACAATGAGCAGTTCTTC

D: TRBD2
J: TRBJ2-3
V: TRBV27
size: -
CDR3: CASSLSGRDTDTQYF
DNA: TGTGCCAGCAGTCTTAGCGGGAGGGACACAGATACGCAGTATTTT

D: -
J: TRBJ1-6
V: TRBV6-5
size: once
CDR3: CAGGVRNSPLHF
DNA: TGTGCCGGAGGAGTACGAAATTCACCCCTCCACTTT

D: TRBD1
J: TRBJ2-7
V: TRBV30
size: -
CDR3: CAYNRGLYEQYF
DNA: TGTGCCTATAACAGGGGGCTCTACGAGCAGTACTTC

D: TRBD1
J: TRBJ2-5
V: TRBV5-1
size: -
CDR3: CASSIGDRVEETQYF
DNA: TGCGCCAGCAGCATAGGGGACAGGGTAGAAGAGACCCAGTACTTC

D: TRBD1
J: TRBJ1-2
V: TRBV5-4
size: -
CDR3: CASSSPGQGNYGYTF
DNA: TGTGCCAGCAGCTCCCCGGGACAGGGGAACTATGGCTACACCTTC

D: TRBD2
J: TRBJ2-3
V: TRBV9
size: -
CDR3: CASSVGGLATDTQYF
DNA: TGTGCCAGCAGCGTAGGGGGACTAGCGACAGATACGCAGTATTTT

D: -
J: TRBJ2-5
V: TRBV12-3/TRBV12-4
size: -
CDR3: CASQGNLVETQYF
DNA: TGTGCCAGCCAGGGGAATCTGGTGGAGACCCAGTACTTC

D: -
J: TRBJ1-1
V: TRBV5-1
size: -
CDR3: CASSLALGGTEAFF
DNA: TGCGCCAGCAGCTTGGCCCTGGGAGGCACTGAAGCTTTCTTT

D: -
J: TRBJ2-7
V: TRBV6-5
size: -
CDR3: CASSYSRTAFPYEQYF
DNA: TGTGCCAGCAGTTACTCGAGGACAGCCTTTCCCTACGAGCAGTACTTC

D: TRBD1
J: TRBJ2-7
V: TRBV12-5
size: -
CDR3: CASGTWTGIGEQYF
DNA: TGTGCTAGTGGAACTTGGACAGGGATAGGCGAGCAGTACTTC

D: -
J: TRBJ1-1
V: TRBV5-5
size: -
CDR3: CASSLEGATEAFF
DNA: TGTGCCAGCAGCTTGGAAGGGGCCACTGAAGCTTTCTTT

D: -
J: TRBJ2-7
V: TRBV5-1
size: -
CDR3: CASSPTEFSYEQYF
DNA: TGCGCCAGCAGCCCGACAGAATTCTCCTACGAGCAGTACTTC

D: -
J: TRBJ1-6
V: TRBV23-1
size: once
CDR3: CASSYLGFQNSPLHF
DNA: TGCGCCAGCAGTTATCTCGGGTTTCAAAATTCACCCCTCCACTTT

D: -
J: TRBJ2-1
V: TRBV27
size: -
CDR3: CASLSFSGSYNEQFF
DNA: TGTGCCAGCCTAAGTTTTTCCGGGTCATACAATGAGCAGTTCTTC

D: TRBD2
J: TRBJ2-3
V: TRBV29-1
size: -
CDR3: CSVEGAGGSTDTQYF
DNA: TGCAGCGTTGAAGGGGCGGGAGGGAGCACAGATACGCAGTATTTT

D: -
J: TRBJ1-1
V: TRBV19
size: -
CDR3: CASTRVQGTEAFF
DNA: TGTGCCAGTACCAGGGTTCAAGGCACTGAAGCTTTCTTT

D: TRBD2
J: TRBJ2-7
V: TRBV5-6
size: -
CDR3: CASSWRGGREQYF
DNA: TGTGCCAGCAGCTGGAGGGGAGGGCGGGAGCAGTACTTC

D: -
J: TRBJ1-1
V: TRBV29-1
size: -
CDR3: CSVEDLTGNAFF
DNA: TGCAGCGTTGAAGACCTAACAGGGAACGCTTTCTTT

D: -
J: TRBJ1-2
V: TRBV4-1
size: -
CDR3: CASSQELGTRRNYGYTF
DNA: TGCGCCAGCAGCCAAGAGCTGGGAACTCGACGTAACTATGGCTACACCTTC

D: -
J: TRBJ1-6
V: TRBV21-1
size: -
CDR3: CASPRTGFAHPTLSLHF
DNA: TGTGCCAGCCCCAGAACGGGGTTCGCACATCCGACCTTGTCCCTCCACTTT

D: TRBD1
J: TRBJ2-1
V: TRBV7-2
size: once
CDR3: CASSLGQGAGEQFF
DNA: TGTGCCAGCAGCTTAGGACAGGGGGCGGGAGAGCAGTTCTTC

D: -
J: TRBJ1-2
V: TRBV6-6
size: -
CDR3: CASSHIGRGYGYTF
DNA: TGTGCCAGCAGCCACATAGGCAGGGGATATGGCTACACCTTC

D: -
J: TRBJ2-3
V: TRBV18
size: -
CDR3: CASSPLAGSTDTQYF
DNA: TGTGCCAGCTCACCTCTGGCGGGGAGCACAGATACGCAGTATTTT

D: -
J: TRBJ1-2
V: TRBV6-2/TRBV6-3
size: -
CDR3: CASSSLSFNTF
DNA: TGTGCCAGCAGTTCCTTGAGTTTCAACACCTTC

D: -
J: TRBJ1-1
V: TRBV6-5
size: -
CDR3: CASSYSQGRGEAFF
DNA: TGTGCCAGCAGTTACTCGCAGGGAAGGGGTGAAGCTTTCTTT

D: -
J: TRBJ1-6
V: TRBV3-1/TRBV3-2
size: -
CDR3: CASSQGFRNSPLHF
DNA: TGTGCCAGCAGCCAAGGGTTCCGGAATTCACCCCTCCACTTT

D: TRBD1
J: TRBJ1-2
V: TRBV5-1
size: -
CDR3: CASSPMTGADGYTF
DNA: TGCGCCAGCAGCCCTATGACAGGGGCGGATGGCTACACCTTC

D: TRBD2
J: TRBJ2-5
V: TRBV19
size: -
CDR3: CASRGLEETQYF
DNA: TGTGCCAGTAGAGGACTAGAAGAGACCCAGTACTTC

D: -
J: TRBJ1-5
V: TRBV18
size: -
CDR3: CASSPGGQPQHF
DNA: TGTGCCAGCTCACCTGGGGGTCAGCCCCAGCATTTT

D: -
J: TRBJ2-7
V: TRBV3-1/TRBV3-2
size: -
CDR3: CASSQVYGGEQYF
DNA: TGTGCCAGCAGCCAAGTGTATGGCGGCGAGCAGTACTTC

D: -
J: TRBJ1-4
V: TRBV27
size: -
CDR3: CASSFQGLGEKLFF
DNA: TGTGCCAGCAGTTTTCAGGGATTGGGTGAAAAACTGTTTTTT